The source of this T cell receptor beta chain is a study of early stage breast cancer tumors. Study information: ER+/PR+/HER2- status applied to twelve of 16 invasive breast tumors.

Findings and caveats of the study: Enriched TCRB sequences shared across patients were mostly commonly generated sequences.

Generated by immunoSEQ multiplex PCR, the TCRdb table keeps only in-frame clones and is missing some. The sample shows several thousand clones, 60% to 85% of them seen only once. As for this clone: Its antigen is undetermined.

This CDR3 has 15 amino acids. V trimming: 6 bases; J trimming: 7 bases; junction bases outside the gene matches: 7. Germline values: CDR1 MRHNA, CDR2 SNTAGT. Sequencing used normal breast tissue next to the tumor. This clonotype was obtained from an older person with breast cancer. The rearrangement uses TRBV6-4 and TRBJ2-1; 12 bases are a match to TRBD1. CDR3 protein: CASSPGTGGWNEQFF. Written as DNA, the CDR3 is TGTGCCAGCAGCCCCGGGACAGGGGGCTGGAATGAGCAGTTCTTC.